The clone carrying this T cell receptor (beta chain) has a handful of counts. As yet, its antigen is unknown. Within the sample, other DNA sequences also encode this same CDR3. The data stem from a study of T cell clones after liver transplantation. Across the whole study: Timepoints were pre-transplant, pre-withdrawal, and after withdrawal was completed or failed. Study-wide results and limits: Conclusions were preliminary, with small, heterogeneous patient groups.

Thawed unstimulated PBMCs were FACS-sorted by CD3, CD4 and CD8 into two populations. TCRdb's copy holds only in-frame clones and misses some; the assay was immunoSEQ multiplex PCR. The sample carries roughly 80,000 clones, 80% to 85% recorded once. The germline gives CDR1 SGHNT, CDR2 YYREEE (reference sequence). CDR3 length: 13 residues. V was cut by 0 bases and J by 2 bases, with 6 bases left in between. This material consisted of CD4+ T cells from blood, taken 45 to 46 months after liver transplant. The TCR originated in a human patient who received a liver transplant. The T cells may partly be graft donor cells. The chain uses TRBV5-4 and TRBJ2-7; D is unclear. The CDR3 sequence is CASSLDSTYEQYF. The CDR3 bases are TGTGCCAGCAGCTTGGACAGCACCTACGAGCAGTACTTC.